Following are 21 T cell receptor beta chains from one sample sequenced in a study of blood T cells in healthy people across ages. A second PCR, run for about 7 to 11 cycles, used a sample-barcoded 5' primer plus a J-beta primer mix. TCRdb re-derived calls from the 5' RACE reads in MiXCR, one entry per CDR3 protein. The sample yields about 1.4 million distinct CDR3 sequences, around 59% seen once. Sequenced input: blood. The receptors originated from a man aged 18 to 35 in good health.

V usage is TRBV4-3 and J usage is TRBJ2-1; D remains unclear. CDR1 is LGHNA, CDR2 YSLEER, per germline. This CDR3 is 14 amino acids long. Trimming removed 1 base at V and 5 bases at J, with 9 bases between. CDR3 in amino acids: CASSQGQLNNEQFF. Here the CDR3 DNA reads TGCGCCAGCAGCCAAGGGCAGTTAAACAATGAGCAGTTCTTC.

The chain combines TRBV12-3 or TRBV12-4 with TRBJ1-5, with 9 bases aligning to TRBD1. The ends lost 6 bases at V and 7 bases at J; junction bases unmatched: 10. CDR3 size: 15 residues. CDR3 sequence (DNA): TGTGCCAGCAGGGTGGGGACAGGGCACCGACAGCCCCAGCATTTT. Its translation is CASRVGTGHRQPQHF.

This clonotype was seen once. V and J are TRBV12-3 or TRBV12-4 and TRBJ1-1; 8 bases match TRBD1. This CDR3 is 14 amino acids long. The V gene end was trimmed by 6 bases and the J gene end by 4 bases; junction bases not matched to a gene: 7. CDR3 region: CASSQGAAGTEAFF. The CDR3 DNA follows: TGTGCCAGCAGCCAGGGGGCGGCTGGCACTGAAGCTTTCTTT.

The rearrangement links TRBV11-2 to TRBJ2-7, with 7 positions matching TRBD2. Per the germline V gene, CDR1 is SGHAT and CDR2 is FQNNGV. V shed 0 bases, J shed 1 base, and the junction held 9 bases outside the gene matches. The CDR3 runs to 17 residues. The CDR3 loop is CASSLDRREVGSYEQYF. The CDR3 coding sequence is TGTGCCAGCAGCTTAGATCGTCGGGAGGTGGGGTCCTACGAGCAGTACTTC.

This clonotype was recorded only once. J is TRBJ2-4 and V is TRBV3-1; D is possibly TRBD1 or TRBD2 (5 bases each). CDR1 LGHDT and CDR2 YNNKEL come from the germline V gene (reference sequence). V lost 0 bases and J lost 5, with 17 bases in between. The CDR3 is 17 residues long. The DNA of the CDR3 is TGTGCCAGCAGCCAAGATCCCGGGGCAGGGTCCCAAAACATTCAGTACTTC. This sequence encodes CASSQDPGAGSQNIQYF.

This chain joins TRBV2 and TRBJ2-7; D is uncertain. The CDR3 consists of 11 residues. The germline V gene encodes CDR1 SNHLY and CDR2 FYNNEI. V lost 9 bases, J lost 6 bases, and 12 bases lay in between. The CDR3 DNA reads TGTGCCAGTGTCCAGGTTGCCGAGCAGTACTTC. The encoded protein is CASVQVAEQYF.

This clonotype showed up just a few times. V and J are TRBV20-1 and TRBJ2-7, with 11 bases that match TRBD2. V lost 1 base to trimming and J lost 3 bases; unmatched junction nucleotides: 8. In germline, CDR1 is DFQATT, CDR2 SNEGSKA (reference sequence). The CDR3 covers 16 residues. CDR3 region: CSARAFTSGGNYEQYF. The CDR3 DNA reads TGCAGTGCTAGAGCATTTACTAGCGGGGGAAACTACGAGCAGTACTTC.

The chain couples TRBV6-5 to TRBJ2-3; 8 nucleotides match TRBD2. CDR1 is MNHEY and CDR2 is SVGAGI in the germline V gene. The V and J ends lost 2 bases and 2 bases, in that order; junction bases with no gene match: 12. The CDR3 has 18 residues. The CDR3 nucleotides are TGTGCCAGCAGTTACAGCATGGGACTAGGTGGGAACACAGATACGCAGTATTTT. It translates to CASSYSMGLGGNTDTQYF.

This chain joins TRBV4-3 and TRBJ2-3; TRBD1 or TRBD2 may be the D gene (5 bases each). This CDR3 has 18 residues. The V gene lost 0 bases and the J gene lost 0 bases, with 16 bases spanning the gap. CDR1 LGHNA and CDR2 YSLEER come from the germline V gene. The CDR3 DNA is TGCGCCAGCAGCCAAGACAATGTGGGGACCACTAGCACAGATACGCAGTATTTT. Translation: CASSQDNVGTTSTDTQYF.

This sequence joins TRBV11-2 and TRBJ2-7, with no clear D. This CDR3 spans 17 amino acids. The ends were cut back, 3 bases at V and 0 bases at J, with 18 bases in the middle. Germline lookup yields CDR1 SGHAT and CDR2 FQNNGV. The CDR3 sequence is CASSFSGAGLDSYEQYF. The CDR3 nucleotides are TGTGCCAGCAGCTTTTCAGGAGCCGGGCTGGACTCCTACGAGCAGTACTTC.

In its sample, this clonotype was seen a few times. This chain uses TRBV6-6 with TRBJ1-4, with D uncertain. Trimming cost V 1 base and J 11 bases, with 8 bases left between them. The CDR3 loop spans 12 amino acids. Germline V gives CDR1 MNHNY, CDR2 SVGAGI (reference sequence). The DNA for the CDR3 is TGTGCCAGCAGTTACTACTTGGACAAACTGTTTTTT. It is translated as CASSYYLDKLFF.

This clonotype was found a few times. This chain joins TRBV10-3 and TRBJ2-1; 7 nucleotides align to TRBD2. Germline V lookup: CDR1 ENHRY, CDR2 SYGVKD. The junction had 4 bases not matched to a gene; V was cut back by 2 bases and J by 0 bases. The CDR3 spans 16 residues. The CDR3 sequence: CAISEDGGSSYNEQFF. DNA of the CDR3: TGTGCCATCAGTGAGGACGGCGGGAGCTCCTACAATGAGCAGTTCTTC.

With regard to this clonotype: This may arise from a read error, as a much more abundant clone is one base away. This rearrangement joins TRBV29-1 to TRBJ2-7; 10 bases line up with TRBD2. With 4 bases clipped from V and 7 bases from J, the junction kept 7 bases outside the gene matches. This CDR3 region has 13 residues. Germline CDR1 SQVTM, CDR2 ANQGSEA. The CDR3 nucleotides read TGCAGCGTTGGGACTAGCGGTTACAATGAGCAGTACTTC. It translates to CSVGTSGYNEQYF.

This clonotype was seen a handful of times. The chain uses TRBV5-1 and TRBJ2-1, with 8 bases identical to TRBD2. In germline, CDR1 is SGHRS, CDR2 YFSETQ. The V segment lost 0 bases and the J segment 0 bases; nucleotides outside the gene matches: 8. This CDR3 contains 18 residues. The CDR3 DNA reads as TGCGCCAGCAGCTTGGCCGGCGGGGGGCTAAGCTCCTACAATGAGCAGTTCTTC. It translates to CASSLAGGGLSSYNEQFF.

The chain is built from TRBV20-1 and TRBJ2-2, with D maybe TRBD2 (7 bases). With 1 base removed from V and 0 bases from J, the gap between germline ends came to 21 bases. In germline, CDR1 is DFQATT, CDR2 SNEGSKA (reference sequence). CDR3 length: 19 residues. Written as DNA, the CDR3 is TGCAGTGCTAGAGGGAGGGGGGGGGCAATAACCGCGAACACCGGGGAGCTGTTTTTT. This sequence encodes CSARGRGGAITANTGELFF.

The rearrangement uses TRBV6-4 and TRBJ2-2; the D is unclear. Trimming took off 3 bases at V and 3 bases at J, with 8 bases between the two ends. CDR1 is MRHNA, CDR2 SNTAGT, per germline. This CDR3 comprises 14 residues. CDR3 sequence: CASSEVADTGELFF. CDR3 nucleotides: TGTGCCAGCAGTGAAGTGGCGGACACCGGGGAGCTGTTTTTT.

This clonotype was counted between two and nine times. The rearrangement uses TRBV27 and TRBJ2-1; D is unresolved. The V gene lost 0 bases and the J gene lost 2 bases, with 11 bases spanning the gap. CDR3 length: 16 residues. The germline V gene has CDR1 MNHEY and CDR2 SMNVEV (reference sequence). The CDR3 bases are TGTGCCAGCAGTTTATCGCGGATCGCACCCTACAATGAGCAGTTCTTC. Translation gives CASSLSRIAPYNEQFF.

The sample holds a few counts of this clonotype. The chain joins TRBV29-1 to TRBJ2-3; 12 bases match TRBD1. CDR1 is SQVTM and CDR2 is ANQGSEA in the germline V gene. Trimming at V came to 6 bases and at J to 5 bases, leaving 6 bases not matched to a gene. CDR3 size: 14 residues. The CDR3: CSVAGTGGEDTQYF. The CDR3 bases are TGCAGCGTCGCCGGGACAGGGGGCGAAGATACGCAGTATTTT.

V is TRBV6-5 and J is TRBJ1-1, with 9 positions matching TRBD1. Germline-derived CDR1 and CDR2 are MNHEY and SVGAGI. The length of the CDR3 is 16 residues. J gave up 4 bases and V 7 bases, and 13 bases lay outside the gene matches. The CDR3 reads CASTRDRAPSGTEAFF. CDR3 nucleotide sequence: TGTGCCAGCACAAGGGACAGGGCGCCTTCGGGCACTGAAGCTTTCTTT.

The V and J genes are TRBV20-1 and TRBJ2-5; 10 positions agree with TRBD2. The J segment lost 1 base and the V segment lost 0 bases, leaving 11 bases of the junction unmatched. The V gene's germline CDR1 is DFQATT and CDR2 SNEGSKA (reference sequence). The CDR3 is 18 residues long. CDR3 in amino acids: CSARDLYGVAGGQETQYF. CDR3 nucleotides: TGCAGTGCTAGAGATTTGTACGGAGTAGCGGGGGGCCAAGAGACCCAGTACTTC.

V is TRBV6-5 and J is TRBJ2-3; D could derive from TRBD1 or TRBD2 (6 bases each). Per the germline V gene, CDR1 is MNHEY and CDR2 is SVGAGI. The V end was cut by 6 bases, the J end by 5 bases, with 21 bases between. The CDR3 spans 16 residues. The CDR3 sequence: CASRPWGAKGKDTQYF. In nucleotides, the CDR3 is TGTGCCAGCAGACCCTGGGGGGCCAAAGGAAAAGATACGCAGTATTTT.